The 4 T cell receptor beta chains given below trace back to one sample, sequenced in a study of blood T cell repertoires in COVID-19. Sequencing used immunoSEQ multiplex PCR; TCRdb keeps in-frame clones, though not all of them. The sample lists about 170,000 clones, about four fifths occurring once. Sequenced material: peripheral blood. The receptors stem from a woman older than 75 with acute or convalescent COVID-19.

The chain joins TRBV18 to TRBJ1-4; 8 bases align to TRBD1. The CDR3 consists of 15 residues. V shed 4 bases, J shed 7 bases, and the junction held 8 bases outside the gene matches. Germline CDR1 KGHSH, CDR2 LQKENI. The CDR3 loop reads CASSLRQGRSEKLFF. Written as DNA, the CDR3 is TGTGCCAGCTCACTAAGACAGGGGCGTAGTGAAAAACTGTTTTTT.

The chain uses TRBV6-2 or TRBV6-3 and TRBJ2-2; 11 nucleotides line up with TRBD2. This CDR3 comprises 17 residues. CDR1 MNHEY and CDR2 SVGEGT come from the germline V gene. Trimming cost V 6 bases and J 6 bases; bases outside gene matches: 12. The CDR3 DNA sequence: TGTGCCAGCAGCTCGGGACTAGCGGAGAAAAGTCCCGGGGAGCTGTTTTTT. Translated, it gives CASSSGLAEKSPGELFF.

The chain combines TRBV7-9 with TRBJ1-1, with 9 bases matching TRBD1. Looked up from germline, CDR1 is SEHNR and CDR2 is FQNEAQ (reference sequence). The CDR3 length is 16 residues. V lost 1 base to trimming and J lost 6 bases; unmatched junction nucleotides: 9. The CDR3 spells CASSLETGGQGSEAFF. The DNA of the CDR3 is TGTGCCAGCAGCTTAGAAACAGGGGGCCAAGGGTCTGAAGCTTTCTTT.

The V call is TRBV4-2, the J call TRBJ2-1; D remains ambiguous. CDR3 size: 15 residues. Between the trimmed V and J ends, which lost 0 bases and 7 bases, there was a span of 13 bases. Germline CDR1 and CDR2: LGHNA and YNFKEQ. The CDR3 loop is CASSQDRGPMNEQFF. Written as DNA, the CDR3 is TGTGCCAGCAGCCAAGATCGTGGCCCCATGAATGAGCAGTTCTTC.